This T cell receptor beta chain originates from a study of T-cell reconstitution after alpha-beta-depleted transplantation in children. Molecular barcoding with unique molecular identifiers was used for the TCRbeta library. TCRdb ran MiXCR on the PCR reads and lists one entry per CDR3 protein. The table lists about 460,000 distinct CDR3 sequences, around 12% of them singletons, with less than 6.5% in the top ten. Germline CDR1 and CDR2: MNHEY and SMNVEV (reference sequence). The V gene lost 6 bases and the J gene lost 9 bases, with 18 bases spanning the gap. The CDR3 is 14 residues long. This clonotype was counted ten times or more.

The input for sequencing was PBMCs from the stem cell graft donor, taken from the stem cell graft. The sequence came from a human donor who donated a stem cell graft to a child with combined immunodeficiency. The chain recombines TRBV27 with TRBJ2-1; a possible D gene is TRBD1 (6 bases). CDR3 loop: CASRPGHPLGEQFF. The CDR3 nucleotides are TGTGCCAGCAGACCGGGACACCCGTTAGGTGAGCAGTTCTTC.